This T cell receptor (beta chain) emerged from a study of OX40 agonist ivuxolimab in advanced cancers. The table came from immunoSEQ multiplex PCR; TCRdb's copy has only in-frame clones and leaves some out. This table holds approximately 90,000 clones, roughly 88% found once. This CDR3 spans 15 amino acids. CDR1 and CDR2 from the germline V gene are GTSNPN and SVGIG (reference sequence). With 6 bases removed from V and 3 bases from J, the gap between germline ends came to 19 bases. The chain uses TRBV30 and TRBJ2-3; D tentatively reads TRBD1 or TRBD2 (5 bases each). The sample consisted of CD4+ or CD8+ T cells sorted from blood, taken in a trial of the OX40 agonist ivuxolimab. This sequence originates from an adult with an advanced solid tumor such as melanoma, head and neck, liver or kidney cancer. CDR3 sequence reads: CACKIGASRTDTQYF. The CDR3 nucleotides are TGTGCCTGCAAAATAGGGGCTAGCAGGACAGATACGCAGTATTTT.